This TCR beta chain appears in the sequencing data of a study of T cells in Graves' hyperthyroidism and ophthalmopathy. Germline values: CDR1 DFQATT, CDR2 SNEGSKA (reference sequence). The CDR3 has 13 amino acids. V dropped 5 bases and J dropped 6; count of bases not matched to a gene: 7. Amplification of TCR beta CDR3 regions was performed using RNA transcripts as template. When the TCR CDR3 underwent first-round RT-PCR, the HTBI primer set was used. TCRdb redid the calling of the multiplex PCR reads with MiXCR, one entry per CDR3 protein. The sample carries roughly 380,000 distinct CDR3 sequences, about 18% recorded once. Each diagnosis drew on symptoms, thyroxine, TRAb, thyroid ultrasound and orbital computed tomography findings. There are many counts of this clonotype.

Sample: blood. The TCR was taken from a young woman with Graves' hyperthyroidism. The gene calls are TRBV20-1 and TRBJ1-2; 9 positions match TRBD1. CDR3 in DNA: TGCAGTGCTTGGTCACAGGGGGCGGATGGCTACACCTTC. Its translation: CSAWSQGADGYTF.